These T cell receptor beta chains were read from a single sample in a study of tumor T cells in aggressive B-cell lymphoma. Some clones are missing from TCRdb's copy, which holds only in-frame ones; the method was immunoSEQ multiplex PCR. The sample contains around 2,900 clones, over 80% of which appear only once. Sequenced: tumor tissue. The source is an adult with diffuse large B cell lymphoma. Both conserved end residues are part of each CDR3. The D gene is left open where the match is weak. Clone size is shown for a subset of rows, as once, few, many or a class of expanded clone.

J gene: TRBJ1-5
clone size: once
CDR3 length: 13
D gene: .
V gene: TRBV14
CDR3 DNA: TGTGCCAGCAGCCAGGCAGGGAATCAGCCCCAGCATTTT
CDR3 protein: CASSQAGNQPQHF

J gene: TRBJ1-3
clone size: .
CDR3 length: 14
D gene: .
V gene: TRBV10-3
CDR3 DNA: TGTGCCATCAGTGACGTGGCAGGGGGAAACACCATATATTTT
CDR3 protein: CAISDVAGGNTIYF

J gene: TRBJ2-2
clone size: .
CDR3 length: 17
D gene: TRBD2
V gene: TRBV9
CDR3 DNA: TGTGCCAGCAGCGTGGATAGCGGGAGTGGGAACACCGGGGAGCTGTTTTTT
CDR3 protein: CASSVDSGSGNTGELFF

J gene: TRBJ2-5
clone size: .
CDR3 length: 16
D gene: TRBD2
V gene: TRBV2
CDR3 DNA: TGTGCCAGCAGCCGGGGACTAGCGGGGGTACAAGAGACCCAGTACTTC
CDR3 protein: CASSRGLAGVQETQYF

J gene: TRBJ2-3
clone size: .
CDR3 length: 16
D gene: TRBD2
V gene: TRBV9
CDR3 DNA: TGTGCCAGCAGCCTCGCGGGGGGACTTAGACTAGATACGCAGTATTTT
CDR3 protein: CASSLAGGLRLDTQYF

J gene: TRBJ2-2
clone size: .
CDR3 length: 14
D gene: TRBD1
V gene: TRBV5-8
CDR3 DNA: TGTGCCAGCCGCCGGGGACAGCTGACCGGGGAGCTGTTTTTT
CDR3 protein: CASRRGQLTGELFF

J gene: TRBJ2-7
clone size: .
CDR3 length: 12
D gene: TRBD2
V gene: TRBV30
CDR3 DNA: TGTGCCTGGGGGACTAGCGCCTACGAGCAGTACTTC
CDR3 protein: CAWGTSAYEQYF

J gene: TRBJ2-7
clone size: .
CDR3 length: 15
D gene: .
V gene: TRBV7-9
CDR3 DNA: TGTGCCAGCAGCTTAGGTAGCGAGACGATATACGAGCAGTACTTC
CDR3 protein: CASSLGSETIYEQYF

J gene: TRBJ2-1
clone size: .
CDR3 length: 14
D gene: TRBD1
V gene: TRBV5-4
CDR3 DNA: TGTGCCAGCAGCCTGGGGACAGGAGACAATGAGCAGTTCTTC
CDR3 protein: CASSLGTGDNEQFF

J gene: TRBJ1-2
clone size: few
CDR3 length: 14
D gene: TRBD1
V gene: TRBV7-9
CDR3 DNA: TGTGCCAGCAGCCAACGGGACAGGGTAGATGGCTACACCTTC
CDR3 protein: CASSQRDRVDGYTF

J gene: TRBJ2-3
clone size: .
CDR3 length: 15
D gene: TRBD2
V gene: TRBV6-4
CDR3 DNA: TGTGCCAGCAGTGAACTAGCGGGGGGGCCAGATACGCAGTATTTT
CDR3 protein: CASSELAGGPDTQYF

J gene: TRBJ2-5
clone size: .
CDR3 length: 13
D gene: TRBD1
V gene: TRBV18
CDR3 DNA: TGTGCCAGCTCACCTGACAGGGCTGAGACCCAGTACTTC
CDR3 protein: CASSPDRAETQYF

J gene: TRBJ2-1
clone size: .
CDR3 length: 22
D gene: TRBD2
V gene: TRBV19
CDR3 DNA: TGTGCCAGTAGTATAGCACACCTGACTAGCGGGGGGGCAGTTTGGGCCTACAATGAGCAGTTCTTC
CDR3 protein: CASSIAHLTSGGAVWAYNEQFF

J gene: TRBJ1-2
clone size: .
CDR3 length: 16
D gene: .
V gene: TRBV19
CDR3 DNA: TGTGCCAGTAGTATCGGAGGGCTGCCTAGGGGCTATGGCTACACCTTC
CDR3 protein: CASSIGGLPRGYGYTF

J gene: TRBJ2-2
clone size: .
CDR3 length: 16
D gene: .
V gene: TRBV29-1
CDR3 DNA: TGCAGCGTTGAAGTACGTGGACAACCGAACACCGGGGAGCTGTTTTTT
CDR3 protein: CSVEVRGQPNTGELFF

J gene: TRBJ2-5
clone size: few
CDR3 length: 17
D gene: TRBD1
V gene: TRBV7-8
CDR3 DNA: TGTGCCAGCAGCTTATTAGGGTTGACAGGGGGCTTTGAGACCCAGTACTTC
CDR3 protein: CASSLLGLTGGFETQYF

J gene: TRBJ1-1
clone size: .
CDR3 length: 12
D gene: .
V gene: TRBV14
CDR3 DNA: TGTGCCAGCAGCCAAGCTACGGCTGAAGCTTTCTTT
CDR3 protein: CASSQATAEAFF

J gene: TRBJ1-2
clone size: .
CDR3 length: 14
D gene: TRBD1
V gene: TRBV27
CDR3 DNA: TGTGCCAGCGGGACCGGGACAGGGAGCTATGGCTACACCTTC
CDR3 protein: CASGTGTGSYGYTF

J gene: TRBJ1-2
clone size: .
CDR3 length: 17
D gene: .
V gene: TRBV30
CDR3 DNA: TGTGCCTGGAGGCGCGCTATGGAAGGGGCGCGAGGCTATGGCTACACCTTC
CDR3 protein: CAWRRAMEGARGYGYTF

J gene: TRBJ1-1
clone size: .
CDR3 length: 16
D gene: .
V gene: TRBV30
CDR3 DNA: TGTGCCTGGGACACAGGGCCTCGAACGTTTAGCACTGAAGCTTTCTTT
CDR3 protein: CAWDTGPRTFSTEAFF

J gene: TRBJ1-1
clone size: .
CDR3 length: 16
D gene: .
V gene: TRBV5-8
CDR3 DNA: TGTACCAGCAGCTTTCGTCTTTCGGGGATAGGCACTGAAGCTTTCTTT
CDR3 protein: CTSSFRLSGIGTEAFF

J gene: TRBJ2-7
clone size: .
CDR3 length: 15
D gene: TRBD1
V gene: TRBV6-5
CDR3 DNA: TGTGCCAGCAGTTACGGAGTCGGGACAGGGATCGAGCAGTACTTC
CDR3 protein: CASSYGVGTGIEQYF

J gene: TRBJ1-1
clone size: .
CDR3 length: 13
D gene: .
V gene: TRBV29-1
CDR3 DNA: TGCAGCGTCGAGGCCGGGGGTAACACTGAAGCTTTCTTT
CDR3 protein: CSVEAGGNTEAFF

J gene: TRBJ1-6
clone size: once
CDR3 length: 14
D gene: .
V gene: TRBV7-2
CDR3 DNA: TGTGCCAGCAGCTATCCTACAGGTAATTCATCCCTCCACTTT
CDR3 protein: CASSYPTGNSSLHF

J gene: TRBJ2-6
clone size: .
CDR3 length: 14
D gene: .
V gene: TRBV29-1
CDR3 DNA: TGCAGCGCCGGGTCAGGGGTTGGGGCCAACGTCCTGACTTTC
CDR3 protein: CSAGSGVGANVLTF

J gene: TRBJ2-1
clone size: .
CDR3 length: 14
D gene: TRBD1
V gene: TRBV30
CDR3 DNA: TGTGCCTGTGGGGGACAGAGCTCCTACAATGAGCAGTTCTTC
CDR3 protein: CACGGQSSYNEQFF